Each of the 24 T cell receptor beta chains below was sequenced from the same sample in a study of T cells expressing NK-cell markers. From the 5' RACE reads, TCRdb lists one entry per CDR3 protein and no DNA. This repertoire includes about 160,000 distinct CDR3 sequences. The specimen was blood T cells: a sorted CD56 or NKG2C T cell subset, CD4+ or CD8+ T cells, or bulk PBMC T cells (not recorded which). The receptors shown here come from a woman aged 18 to 75 in good health.

The chain employs TRBV20-1 and TRBJ2-5; absent DNA, TCRdb's TRBD1 call cannot be checked. This CDR3 spans 14 amino acids. Looked up from germline, CDR1 is DFQATT and CDR2 is SNEGSKA (reference sequence). The CDR3: CSAPMGGPQETQYF.

This chain uses TRBV7-3 with TRBJ1-6; lacking DNA, the TRBD1 call made by TCRdb goes unchecked. This CDR3 spans 14 amino acids. CDR1 is SGHTA and CDR2 is FQGTGA in the germline V gene. CDR3 in amino acids: CASSLRDRTSPLHF.

The chain employs TRBV6-5 and TRBJ1-6; without DNA, the TCRdb call of TRBD1 cannot be checked. The CDR3 loop spans 16 amino acids. Germline V gene sequence: CDR1 MNHEY, CDR2 SVGAGI. The CDR3 sequence: CASRRQGNSYNSPLHF.

The V gene is TRBV5-1, the J gene TRBJ1-5; the TCRdb D gene call, TRBD1, has no DNA to confirm it. The CDR3 has 16 residues. Looked up from germline, CDR1 is SGHRS and CDR2 is YFSETQ. CDR3 sequence: CASSLGGGQGNQPQHF.

This chain uses TRBV6-1 with TRBJ2-1; as DNA is missing, the TRBD2 call by TCRdb cannot be tested. The CDR3 covers 15 residues. CDR1 is MNHNS, CDR2 SASEGT, per germline. CDR3: CASNGGLAGNNEQFF.

The rearrangement joins TRBV20-1 to TRBJ2-1; TCRdb returns TRBD2, unconfirmable since there is no DNA. CDR1 is DFQATT and CDR2 is SNEGSKA in the germline V gene (reference sequence). The CDR3 loop spans 15 amino acids. The CDR3 here is CSAEEPGLAYNEQFF.

The rearrangement links TRBV5-1 to TRBJ1-5; the TRBD1 assignment by TCRdb is unverifiable without DNA. This CDR3 is 16 amino acids long. Germline loops: CDR1 SGHRS, CDR2 YFSETQ. CDR3 region: CASSLRGGGSHQPQHF.

The chain uses TRBV3-1 and TRBJ2-2; TCRdb returns TRBD1, unconfirmable since there is no DNA. The CDR3 is 15 amino acids. CDR1 and CDR2 (germline): LGHDT, YNNKEL (reference sequence). The CDR3: CASSQTGQNTGELFF.

The chain has TRBV4-1 and TRBJ2-1; TCRdb selects TRBD1, and the lack of DNA leaves this call unchecked. The germline V gene has CDR1 MGHRA and CDR2 YSYEKL. The CDR3 consists of 15 residues. The CDR3 spells CASSQGLQGVNEQFF.

The chain carries TRBV28 and TRBJ2-1; TCRdb reports TRBD2, a call that lacks DNA to check it against. Germline V gene lookup returns CDR1 MDHEN and CDR2 SYDVKM. The CDR3 extends over 14 amino acids. The CDR3 sequence: CASVTSGSYNEQFF.

V usage is TRBV5-1 and J usage is TRBJ2-1; there is no DNA to check the TCRdb D call of TRBD2. Looked up from germline, CDR1 is SGHRS and CDR2 is YFSETQ. CDR3 length equals 15 residues. The CDR3 loop is CASMVPGGPANEQFF.

V and J are TRBV7-9 and TRBJ2-3; absent DNA, TCRdb's TRBD1 call cannot be checked. The CDR3 runs to 15 residues. Per germline, CDR1 SEHNR and CDR2 FQNEAQ (reference sequence). The CDR3 spells CASRERQDLTDTQYF.

V is TRBV27 and J is TRBJ1-4; there is no DNA to check the TCRdb D call of TRBD1. Germline CDR1 reads MNHEY; CDR2 reads SMNVEV (reference sequence). CDR3 length equals 18 residues. CDR3 in amino acids: CASSSSRDSRITGEKLFF.

V usage is TRBV7-3 and J usage is TRBJ2-1; there is no DNA to check the TCRdb D call of TRBD2. Germline V CDR1 and CDR2: SGHTA, FQGTGA. This CDR3 is built from 15 residues. The CDR3 sequence: CASSSTSGGYNEQFF.

CDR3 loop: CASRAETNTGELFF. The chain carries TRBV7-9 and TRBJ2-2. This CDR3 contains 14 residues. Germline assignment: CDR1 SEHNR and CDR2 FQNEAQ (reference sequence).

V usage is TRBV5-1 and J usage is TRBJ2-3. The CDR3 runs 15 residues. Germline V gene data show CDR1 as SGHRS and CDR2 as YFSETQ. CDR3 amino acids: CASSLQFGSTDTQYF.

The V and J genes are TRBV18 and TRBJ1-3. Germline CDR1 and CDR2: KGHSH and LQKENI. The CDR3 is 17 residues long. This chain's CDR3 is CASSSVGTSSSGNTIYF.

The chain combines TRBV6-1 with TRBJ2-3. Germline V gene sequence: CDR1 MNHNS, CDR2 SASEGT. This CDR3 is built from 16 residues. The CDR3 reads CASRSAPSLRTDTQYF.

The chain carries TRBV2 and TRBJ1-2; TCRdb calls TRBD1, which cannot be checked without DNA. Germline values: CDR1 SNHLY, CDR2 FYNNEI. The CDR3 covers 14 residues. The CDR3 reads CASSRTGNIHGYTF. The full variable domain, in which reference TRBV2 and TRBJ1-2 provide the parts outside the CDR3, is EPEVTQTPSHQVTQMGQEVILRCVPISNHLYFYWYRQILGQKVEFLVSFYNNEISEKSEIFDDQFSVERPDGSNFTLKIRSTKLEDSAMYFCASSRTGNIHGYTFGSGTRLTVV.

This chain joins TRBV7-3 and TRBJ2-1. Looked up from germline, CDR1 is SGHTA and CDR2 is FQGTGA. The CDR3 is 14 residues long. The CDR3 region is CASSLLGYPNEQFF.

This CDR3 is CASSLEPGLGRSPLHF. The chain carries TRBV7-2 and TRBJ1-6. Germline V gives CDR1 SGHTA, CDR2 FQGNSA. The CDR3 spans 16 residues.

CDR3 protein: CAISTGQGISGNTIYF. The chain employs TRBV10-3 and TRBJ1-3; TCRdb's D call, TRBD1, is unchecked because there is no DNA. CDR1 is ENHRY and CDR2 is SYGVKD in the germline V gene. The length of the CDR3 is 16 residues.

The chain uses TRBV20-1 and TRBJ1-2; lacking DNA, the TRBD1 call made by TCRdb goes unchecked. This CDR3 is 15 amino acids long. Germline V gives CDR1 DFQATT, CDR2 SNEGSKA (reference sequence). The CDR3 region is CSAGLGTGDNYGYTF.

CDR3 region: CASSLMVNTEAFF. V is TRBV7-3 and J is TRBJ1-1. The CDR3 contains 13 residues. Germline V gives CDR1 SGHTA, CDR2 FQGTGA.